This TCR beta chain was identified during a study of T cell responses to AZD1222 COVID-19 vaccine. Findings and limits, study-wide: The sample set comprised mostly white British donors with more females, and clonal diversity was possibly underestimated.

Notes on this clone: Its antigen is undetermined.

The CDR3 extends over 13 amino acids. CDR1 is MNHEY, CDR2 SVGEGT, per germline. The ends were cut back, 2 bases at V and 3 bases at J, with 8 bases in the middle. Using immunoSEQ multiplex PCR, the repertoire was profiled, and TCRdb retains in-frame clones only, with some absent. The sample holds roughly 160,000 clones, 85% to 90% seen once. The rearrangement joins TRBV6-2 or TRBV6-3 to TRBJ2-7; no clear D. This TCR derives from an adult in good health. Material: peripheral blood, obtained on day 0 of AZD1222 vaccination. In nucleotides, the CDR3 is TGTGCCAGCAGTTACCCAGGAATCTACGAGCAGTACTTC. This encodes CASSYPGIYEQYF.